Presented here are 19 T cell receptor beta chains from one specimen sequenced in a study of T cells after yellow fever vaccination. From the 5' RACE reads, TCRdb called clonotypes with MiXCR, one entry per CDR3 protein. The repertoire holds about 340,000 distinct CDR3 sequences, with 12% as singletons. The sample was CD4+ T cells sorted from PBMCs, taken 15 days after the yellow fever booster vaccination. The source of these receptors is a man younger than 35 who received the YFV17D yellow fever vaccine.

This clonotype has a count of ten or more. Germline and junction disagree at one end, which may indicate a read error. The chain's CDR3 is CASSGGLAGETQYF. The CDR3 DNA is TGTGCCAGCAGCGGCGGACTAGCTGGGGAGACCCAGTACTTC. This chain joins TRBV5-1 and TRBJ2-5, with 8 positions matching TRBD2. The CDR3 spans 14 residues. Germline CDR1 is SGHRS and CDR2 is YFSETQ.

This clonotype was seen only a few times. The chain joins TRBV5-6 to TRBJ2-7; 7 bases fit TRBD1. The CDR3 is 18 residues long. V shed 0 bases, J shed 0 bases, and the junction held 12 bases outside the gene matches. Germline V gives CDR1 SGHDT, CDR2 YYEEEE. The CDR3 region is CASSLAVRQGESSYEQYV. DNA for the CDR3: TGTGCCAGCAGCTTGGCCGTGAGACAGGGTGAGAGCTCCTACGAGCAGTACGTC.

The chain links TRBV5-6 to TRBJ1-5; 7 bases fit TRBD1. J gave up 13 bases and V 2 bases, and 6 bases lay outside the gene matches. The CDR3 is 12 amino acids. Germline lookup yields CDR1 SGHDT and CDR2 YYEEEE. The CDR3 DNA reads TGTGCCAGCAGCTTCAGACAGGGCCTACAGCATTTT. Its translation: CASSFRQGLQHF.

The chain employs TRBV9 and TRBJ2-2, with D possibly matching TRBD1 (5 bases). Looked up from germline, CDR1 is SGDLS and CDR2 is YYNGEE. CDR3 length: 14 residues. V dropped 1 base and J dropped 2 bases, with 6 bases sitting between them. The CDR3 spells CASSVTGNTGELFF. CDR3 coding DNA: TGTGCCAGCAGCGTAACAGGAAACACCGGGGAGCTGTTTTTT.

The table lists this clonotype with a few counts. CDR3: CATSDHQGGQYTGELFF. CDR3 coding DNA: TGTGCCACCAGTGACCATCAAGGGGGGCAGTACACCGGGGAGCTGTTTTTT. V gene TRBV24-1 combines with J gene TRBJ2-2; D could derive from TRBD1 or TRBD2 (6 bases each). Germline V lookup: CDR1 KGHDR, CDR2 SFDVKD. The V and J ends lost 4 bases and 3 bases respectively, with 17 bases between them. The CDR3 is made up of 17 amino acids.

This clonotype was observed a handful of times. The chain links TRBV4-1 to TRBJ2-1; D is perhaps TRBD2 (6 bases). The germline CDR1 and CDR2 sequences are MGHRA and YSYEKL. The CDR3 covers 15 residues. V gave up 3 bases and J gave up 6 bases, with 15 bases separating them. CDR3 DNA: TGCGCCAGCAGCCATCCGGCGGGGCTGACCAATGAGCAGTTCTTC. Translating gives CASSHPAGLTNEQFF.

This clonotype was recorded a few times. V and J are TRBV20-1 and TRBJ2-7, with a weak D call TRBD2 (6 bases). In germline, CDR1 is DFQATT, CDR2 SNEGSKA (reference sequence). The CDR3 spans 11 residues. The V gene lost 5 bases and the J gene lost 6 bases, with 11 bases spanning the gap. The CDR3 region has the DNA TGCAGTGCTGGGCGGGGAGGCGAGCAGTACGTC. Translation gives CSAGRGGEQYV.

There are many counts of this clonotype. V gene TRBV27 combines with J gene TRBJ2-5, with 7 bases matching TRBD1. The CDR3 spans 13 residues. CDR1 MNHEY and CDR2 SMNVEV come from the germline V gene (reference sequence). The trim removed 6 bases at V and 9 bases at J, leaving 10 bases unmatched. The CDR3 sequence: CASRQTGSRAQYF. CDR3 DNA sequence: TGTGCCAGCAGGCAGACAGGGAGCAGGGCCCAGTACTTC.

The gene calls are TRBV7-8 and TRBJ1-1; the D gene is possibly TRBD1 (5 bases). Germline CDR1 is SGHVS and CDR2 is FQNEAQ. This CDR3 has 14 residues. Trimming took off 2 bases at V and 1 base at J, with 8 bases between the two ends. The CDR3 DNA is TGTGCCAGCAGCTTAAGGACAAGGAACACTGAAGCTTTCTTT. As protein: CASSLRTRNTEAFF.

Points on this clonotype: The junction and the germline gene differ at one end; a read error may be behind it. The CDR3 DNA sequence: TGTGCTAGCAGCTTAGCTGCCCCAGATACGCAGTATTTT. It is translated as CASSLAAPDTQYF. J is TRBJ2-3 and V is TRBV7-7; D not resolved. The CDR3 has 13 amino acids. Germline V gives CDR1 SSHAT, CDR2 FNYEAQ (reference sequence).

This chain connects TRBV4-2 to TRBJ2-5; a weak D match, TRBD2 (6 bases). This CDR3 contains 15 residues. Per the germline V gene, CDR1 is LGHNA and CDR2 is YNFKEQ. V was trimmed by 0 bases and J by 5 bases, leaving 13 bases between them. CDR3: CASSQEGGGRETQYF. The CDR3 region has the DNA TGTGCCAGCAGCCAAGAAGGTGGTGGGAGGGAGACCCAGTACTTC.

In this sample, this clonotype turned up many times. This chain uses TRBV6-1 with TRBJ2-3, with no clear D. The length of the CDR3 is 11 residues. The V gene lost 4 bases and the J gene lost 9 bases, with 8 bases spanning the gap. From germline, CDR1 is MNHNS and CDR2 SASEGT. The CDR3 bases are TGTGCCAGCAGTGCAGAAACGACGCAGTATTTT. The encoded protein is CASSAETTQYF.

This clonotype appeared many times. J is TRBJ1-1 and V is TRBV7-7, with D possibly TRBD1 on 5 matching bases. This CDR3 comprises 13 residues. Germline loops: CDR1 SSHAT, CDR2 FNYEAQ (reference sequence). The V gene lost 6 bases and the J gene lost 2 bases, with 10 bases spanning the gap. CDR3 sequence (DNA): TGTGCCAGCAGTCTGACAGAAAACACTGAAGCTTTCTTT. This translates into CASSLTENTEAFF.

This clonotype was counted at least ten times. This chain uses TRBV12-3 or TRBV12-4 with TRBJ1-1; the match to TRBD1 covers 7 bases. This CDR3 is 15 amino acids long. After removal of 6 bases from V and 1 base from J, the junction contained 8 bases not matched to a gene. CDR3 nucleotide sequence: TGTGCCAGCAGGACAGAACAGGGGCGGAACACTGAAGCTTTCTTT. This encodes CASRTEQGRNTEAFF.

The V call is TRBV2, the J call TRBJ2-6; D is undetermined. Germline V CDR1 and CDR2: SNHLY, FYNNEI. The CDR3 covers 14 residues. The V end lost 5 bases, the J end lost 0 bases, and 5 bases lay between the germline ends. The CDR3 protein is CASSYVSGANVLTF. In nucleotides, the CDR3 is TGTGCCAGCAGTTACGTCTCTGGGGCCAACGTCCTGACTTTC.

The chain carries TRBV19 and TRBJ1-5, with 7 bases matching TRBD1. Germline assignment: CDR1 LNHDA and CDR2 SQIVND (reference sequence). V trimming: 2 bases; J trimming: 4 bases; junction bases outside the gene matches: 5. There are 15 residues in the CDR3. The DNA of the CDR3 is TGTGCCAGTAGTATAACAGGGGCGGCAAATCAGCCCCAGCATTTT. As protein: CASSITGAANQPQHF. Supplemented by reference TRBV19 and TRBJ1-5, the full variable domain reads DGGITQSPKYLFRKEGQNVTLSCEQNLNHDAMYWYRQDPGQGLRLIYYSQIVNDFQKGDIAEGYSVSREKKESFPLTVTSAQKNPTAFYLCASSITGAANQPQHFGDGTRLSIL.

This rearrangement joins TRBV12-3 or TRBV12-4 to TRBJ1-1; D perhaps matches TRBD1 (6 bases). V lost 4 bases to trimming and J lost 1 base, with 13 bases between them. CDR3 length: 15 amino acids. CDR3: CASSYRVLGNTEAFF. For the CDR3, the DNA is TGTGCCAGCAGTTACAGGGTTCTTGGGAACACTGAAGCTTTCTTT.

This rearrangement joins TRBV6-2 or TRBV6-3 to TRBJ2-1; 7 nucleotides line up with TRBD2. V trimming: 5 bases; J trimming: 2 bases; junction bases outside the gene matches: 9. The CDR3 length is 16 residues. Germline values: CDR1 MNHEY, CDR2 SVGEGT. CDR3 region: CASSNLREGPYNEQFF. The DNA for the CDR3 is TGTGCCAGCAGTAACCTCAGGGAGGGACCCTACAATGAGCAGTTCTTC.

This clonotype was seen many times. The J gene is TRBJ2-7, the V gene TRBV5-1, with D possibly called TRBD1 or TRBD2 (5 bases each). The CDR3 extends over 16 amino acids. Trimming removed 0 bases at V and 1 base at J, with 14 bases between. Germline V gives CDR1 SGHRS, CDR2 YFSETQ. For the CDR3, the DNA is TGCGCCAGCAGCTTGGAGGGACCGACCGTGTCCTACGAGCAGTACTTC. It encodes CASSLEGPTVSYEQYF.